The entry that follows covers one T cell receptor beta chain sequence. As yet, its antigen is unknown. This entry is derived from a study of cytomegalovirus exposure and HLA in healthy donors. General study findings and limits: DRB1 had the most TCR associations and HLA-C the fewest, a later analysis found, with rates varying by HLA locus. Highly shared variants forming one cluster were likely a sequencing artifact.

Looked up from germline, CDR1 is LNHNV and CDR2 is YYDKDF (reference sequence). The CDR3 extends over 16 amino acids. V was pared by 3 bases and J by 3 bases, with 9 bases of the junction left unmatched. Primers for the PCR totalled 60 Vbeta and 13 Jbeta. Here immunoSEQ multiplex PCR was the method, and the copy in TCRdb shows in-frame clones only, minus some. This sample contains fewer than 60,000 clones. Sequencing was performed on PBMCs. This sequence was found in a woman aged 40-49 years in good health and CMV-seronegative. The chain uses TRBV15 and TRBJ2-7; 9 bases align to TRBD2. The CDR3 sequence: CATSRGKLAGSYEQYF. CDR3 nucleotides: TGTGCCACCAGCAGGGGAAAGCTAGCGGGAAGCTACGAGCAGTACTTC.